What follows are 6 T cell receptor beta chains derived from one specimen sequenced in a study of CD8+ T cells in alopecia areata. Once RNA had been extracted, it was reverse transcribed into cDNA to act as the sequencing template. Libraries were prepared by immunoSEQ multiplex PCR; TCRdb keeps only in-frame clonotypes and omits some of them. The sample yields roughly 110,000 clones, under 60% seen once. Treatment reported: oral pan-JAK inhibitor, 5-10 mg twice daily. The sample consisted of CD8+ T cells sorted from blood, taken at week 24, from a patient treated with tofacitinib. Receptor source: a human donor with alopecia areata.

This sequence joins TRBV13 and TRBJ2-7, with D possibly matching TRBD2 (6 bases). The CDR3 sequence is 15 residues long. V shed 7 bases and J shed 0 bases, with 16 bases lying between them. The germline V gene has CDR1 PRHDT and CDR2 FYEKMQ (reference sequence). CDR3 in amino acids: CASTLSRDFSYEQYF. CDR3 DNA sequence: TGTGCCAGCACCTTGAGCCGGGACTTCTCCTACGAGCAGTACTTC.

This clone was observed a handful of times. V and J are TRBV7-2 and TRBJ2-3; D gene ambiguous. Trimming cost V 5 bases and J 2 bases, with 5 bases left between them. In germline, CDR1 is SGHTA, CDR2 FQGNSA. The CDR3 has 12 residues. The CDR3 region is CASSGFTDTQYF. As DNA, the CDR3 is TGTGCCAGCAGCGGGTTCACAGATACGCAGTATTTT.

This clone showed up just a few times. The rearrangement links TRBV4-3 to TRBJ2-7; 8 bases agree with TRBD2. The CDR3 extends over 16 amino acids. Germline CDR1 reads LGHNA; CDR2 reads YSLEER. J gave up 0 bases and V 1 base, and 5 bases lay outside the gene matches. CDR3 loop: CASSQAVRGASYEQYF. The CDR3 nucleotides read TGCGCCAGCAGCCAAGCGGTGCGGGGGGCCTCCTACGAGCAGTACTTC.

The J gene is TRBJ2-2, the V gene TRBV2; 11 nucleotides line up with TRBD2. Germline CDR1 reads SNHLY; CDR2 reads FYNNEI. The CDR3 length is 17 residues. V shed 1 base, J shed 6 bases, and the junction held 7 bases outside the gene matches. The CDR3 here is CASSEEASGGKAGELFF. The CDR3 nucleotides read TGTGCCAGCAGTGAAGAGGCTAGCGGGGGGAAAGCCGGGGAGCTGTTTTTT.

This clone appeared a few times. The CDR3 nucleotides read TGCAGCGTTGAAGCCCTGGGGGCTTTCTTT. This gives the protein CSVEALGAFF. This chain links TRBV29-1 with TRBJ1-1; D call uncertain. This CDR3 is built from 10 residues. V dropped 1 base and J dropped 11 bases, with 8 bases sitting between them. Germline CDR1 and CDR2: SQVTM and ANQGSEA.

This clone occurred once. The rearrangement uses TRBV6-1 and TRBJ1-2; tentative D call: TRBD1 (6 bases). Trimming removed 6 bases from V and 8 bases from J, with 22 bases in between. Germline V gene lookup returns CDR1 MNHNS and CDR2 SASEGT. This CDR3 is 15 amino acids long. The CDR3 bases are TGTGCCAGCAGCCCCCCAGGGGAATCAATCCTCGGCTACACCTTC. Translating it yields CASSPPGESILGYTF.